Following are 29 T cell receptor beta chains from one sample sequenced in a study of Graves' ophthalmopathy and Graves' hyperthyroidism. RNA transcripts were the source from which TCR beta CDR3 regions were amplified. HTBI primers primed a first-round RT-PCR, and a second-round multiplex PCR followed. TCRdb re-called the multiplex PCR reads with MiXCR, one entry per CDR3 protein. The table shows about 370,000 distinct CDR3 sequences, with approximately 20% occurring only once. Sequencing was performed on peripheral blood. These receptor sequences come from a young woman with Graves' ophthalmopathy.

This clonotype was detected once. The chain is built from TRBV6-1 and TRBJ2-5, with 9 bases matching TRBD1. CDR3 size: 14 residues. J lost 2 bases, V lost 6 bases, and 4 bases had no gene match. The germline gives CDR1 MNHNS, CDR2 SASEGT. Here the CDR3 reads CASRAGTGQETQYF. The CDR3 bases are TGTGCCAGCAGAGCCGGGACAGGGCAAGAGACCCAGTACTTC.

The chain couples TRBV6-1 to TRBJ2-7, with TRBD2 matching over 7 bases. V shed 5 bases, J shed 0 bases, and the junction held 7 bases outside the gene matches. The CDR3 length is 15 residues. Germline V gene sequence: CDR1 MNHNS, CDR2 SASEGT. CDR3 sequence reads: CASSRTSASSYEQYF. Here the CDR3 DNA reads TGTGCCAGCAGTCGAACTAGCGCGAGCTCCTACGAGCAGTACTTC.

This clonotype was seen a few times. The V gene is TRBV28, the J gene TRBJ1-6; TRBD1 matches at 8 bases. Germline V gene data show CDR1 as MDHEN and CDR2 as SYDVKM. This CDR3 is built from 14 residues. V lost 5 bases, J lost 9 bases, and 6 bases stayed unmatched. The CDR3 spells CASSQQGEVSPLHF. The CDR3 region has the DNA TGTGCCAGCAGTCAACAGGGGGAGGTTTCACCCCTCCACTTT.

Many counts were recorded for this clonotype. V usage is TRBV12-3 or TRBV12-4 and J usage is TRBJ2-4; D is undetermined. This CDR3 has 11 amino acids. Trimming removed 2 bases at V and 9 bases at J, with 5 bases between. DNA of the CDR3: TGTGCCAGCAGTTTAAATGGCATTCAGTACTTC. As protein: CASSLNGIQYF.

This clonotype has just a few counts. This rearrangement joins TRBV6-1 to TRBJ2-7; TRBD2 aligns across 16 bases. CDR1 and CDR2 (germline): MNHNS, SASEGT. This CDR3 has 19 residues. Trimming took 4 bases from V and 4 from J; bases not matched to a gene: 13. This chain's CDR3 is CASSGGGTSGRAGSYEQYF. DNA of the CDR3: TGTGCCAGCAGTGGAGGGGGGACTAGCGGGAGGGCAGGATCGTACGAGCAGTACTTC.

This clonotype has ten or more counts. This chain's CDR3 is CSASYRANEKLFF. CDR3 sequence (DNA): TGCAGCGCTAGCTACAGGGCAAATGAAAAACTGTTTTTT. The chain is built from TRBV29-1 and TRBJ1-4; D is perhaps TRBD1 (6 bases). Trimming took off 7 bases at V and 5 bases at J, with 14 bases between the two ends. Germline CDR1 SQVTM, CDR2 ANQGSEA. The CDR3 has 13 residues.

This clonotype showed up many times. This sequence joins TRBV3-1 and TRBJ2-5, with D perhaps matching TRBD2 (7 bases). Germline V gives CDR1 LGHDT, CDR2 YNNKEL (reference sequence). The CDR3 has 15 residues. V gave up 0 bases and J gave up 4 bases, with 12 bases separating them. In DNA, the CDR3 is TGTGCCAGCAGCCAAGAGGGGGGGCACGGAGAGACCCAGTACTTC. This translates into CASSQEGGHGETQYF.

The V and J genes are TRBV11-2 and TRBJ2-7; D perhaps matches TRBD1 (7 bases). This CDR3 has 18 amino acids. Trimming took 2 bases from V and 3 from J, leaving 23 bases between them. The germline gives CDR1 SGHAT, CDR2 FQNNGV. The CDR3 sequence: CASSLQRGGQGDRYEQYF. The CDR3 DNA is TGTGCCAGCAGCTTACAAAGAGGGGGGCAGGGGGACCGCTACGAGCAGTACTTC.

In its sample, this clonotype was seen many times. CDR3 coding DNA: TGTGCCAGCAGTAGGGGGCTGGAAGGCTACACCTTC. Translation: CASSRGLEGYTF. The V call is TRBV12-3 or TRBV12-4, the J call TRBJ1-2; TRBD1 matches at 7 bases. V trimming: 5 bases; J trimming: 8 bases; junction bases outside the gene matches: 5. The CDR3 spans 12 residues.

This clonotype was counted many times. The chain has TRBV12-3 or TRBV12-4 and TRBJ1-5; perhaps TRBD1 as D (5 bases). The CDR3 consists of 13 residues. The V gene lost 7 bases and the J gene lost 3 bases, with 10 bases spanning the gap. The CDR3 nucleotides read TGTGCCAGCATCGGGACGGTCAATCAGCCCCAGCATTTT. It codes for CASIGTVNQPQHF.

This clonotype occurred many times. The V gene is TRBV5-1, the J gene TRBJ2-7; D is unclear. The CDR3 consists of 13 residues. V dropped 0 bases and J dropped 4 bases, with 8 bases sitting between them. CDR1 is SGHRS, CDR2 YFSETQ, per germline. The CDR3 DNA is TGCGCCAGCAGCTTGGATGGCAGGTACGAGCAGTACTTC. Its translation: CASSLDGRYEQYF.

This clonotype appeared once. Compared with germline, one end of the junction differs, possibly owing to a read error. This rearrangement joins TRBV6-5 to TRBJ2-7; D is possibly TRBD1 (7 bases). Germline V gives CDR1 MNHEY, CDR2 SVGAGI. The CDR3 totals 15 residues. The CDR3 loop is CASSLGGGGAYGQYF. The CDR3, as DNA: TGTGCCAGCAGTTTAGGTGGAGGGGGCGCCTACGGGCAGTACTTC.

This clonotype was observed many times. CDR3 DNA sequence: TGTGCCAGTAGTAGGGACAGGGGACAGCAGCCCCAGCATTTT. Residues: CASSRDRGQQPQHF. The chain combines TRBV19 with TRBJ1-5; 10 positions agree with TRBD1. The CDR3 sequence is 14 residues long. Germline V gene lookup returns CDR1 LNHDA and CDR2 SQIVND (reference sequence). J was trimmed by 7 bases and V by 4 bases; bases with no gene match: 4. Looking up the rest from reference TRBV19 and TRBJ1-5 gives the full variable domain: DGGITQSPKYLFRKEGQNVTLSCEQNLNHDAMYWYRQDPGQGLRLIYYSQIVNDFQKGDIAEGYSVSREKKESFPLTVTSAQKNPTAFYLCASSRDRGQQPQHFGDGTRLSIL.

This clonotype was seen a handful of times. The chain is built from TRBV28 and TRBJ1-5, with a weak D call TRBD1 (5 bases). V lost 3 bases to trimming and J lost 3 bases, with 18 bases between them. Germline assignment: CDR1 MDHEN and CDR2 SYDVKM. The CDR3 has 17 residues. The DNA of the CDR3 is TGTGCCAGCAGTTTGCCGGGACTCCTGGGACCCAATCAGCCCCAGCATTTT. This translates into CASSLPGLLGPNQPQHF.

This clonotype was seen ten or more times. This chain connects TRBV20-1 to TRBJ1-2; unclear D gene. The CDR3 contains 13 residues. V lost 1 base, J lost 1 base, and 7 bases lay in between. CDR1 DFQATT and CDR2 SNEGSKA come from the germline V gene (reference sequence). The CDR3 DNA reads TGCAGTGCTAGAGCAGACTTTAACTATGGCTACACCTTC. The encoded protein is CSARADFNYGYTF.

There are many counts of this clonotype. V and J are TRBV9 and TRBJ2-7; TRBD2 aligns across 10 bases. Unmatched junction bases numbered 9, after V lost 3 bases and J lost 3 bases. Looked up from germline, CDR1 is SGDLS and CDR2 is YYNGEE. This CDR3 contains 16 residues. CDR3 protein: CASSASGSLAHYEQYF. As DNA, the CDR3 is TGTGCCAGCAGCGCTAGCGGGAGTTTAGCCCACTACGAGCAGTACTTC.

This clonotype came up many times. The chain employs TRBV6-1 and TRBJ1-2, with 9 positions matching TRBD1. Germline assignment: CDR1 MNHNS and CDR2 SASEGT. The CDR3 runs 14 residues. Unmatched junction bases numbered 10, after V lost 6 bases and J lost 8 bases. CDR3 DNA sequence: TGTGCCAGCAGCCTAGACAGGGGGGTAGTCGGCTACACCTTC. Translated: CASSLDRGVVGYTF.

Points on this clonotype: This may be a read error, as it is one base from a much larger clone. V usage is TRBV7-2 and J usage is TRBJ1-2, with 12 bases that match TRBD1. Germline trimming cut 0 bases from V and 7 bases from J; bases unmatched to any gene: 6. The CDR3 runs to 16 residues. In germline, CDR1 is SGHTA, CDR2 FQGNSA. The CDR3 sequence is CASSLAFTGQGAGYTF. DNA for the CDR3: TGTGCCAGCAGCTTAGCGTTTACGGGACAGGGGGCTGGCTACACCTTC.

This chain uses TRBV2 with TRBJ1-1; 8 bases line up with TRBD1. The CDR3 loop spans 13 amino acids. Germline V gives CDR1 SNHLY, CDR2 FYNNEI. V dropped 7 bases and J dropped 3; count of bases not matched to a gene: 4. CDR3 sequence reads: CASKDRDYTEAFF. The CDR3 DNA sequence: TGTGCCAGCAAGGACAGGGACTACACTGAAGCTTTCTTT.

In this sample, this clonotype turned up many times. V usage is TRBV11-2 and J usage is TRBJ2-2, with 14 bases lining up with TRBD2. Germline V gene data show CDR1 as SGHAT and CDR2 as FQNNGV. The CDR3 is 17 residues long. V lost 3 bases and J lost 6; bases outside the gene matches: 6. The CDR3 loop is CASSFRLAGGLAGELFF. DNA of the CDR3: TGTGCCAGCAGCTTCCGACTAGCGGGAGGGCTAGCCGGGGAGCTGTTTTTT.

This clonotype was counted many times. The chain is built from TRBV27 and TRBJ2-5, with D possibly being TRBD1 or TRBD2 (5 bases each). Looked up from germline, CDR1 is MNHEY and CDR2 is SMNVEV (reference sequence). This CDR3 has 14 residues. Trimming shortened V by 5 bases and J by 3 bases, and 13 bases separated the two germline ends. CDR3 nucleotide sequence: TGTGCCAGCAGTCCGTTCGTGGGGGAAGAGACCCAGTACTTC. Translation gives CASSPFVGEETQYF.

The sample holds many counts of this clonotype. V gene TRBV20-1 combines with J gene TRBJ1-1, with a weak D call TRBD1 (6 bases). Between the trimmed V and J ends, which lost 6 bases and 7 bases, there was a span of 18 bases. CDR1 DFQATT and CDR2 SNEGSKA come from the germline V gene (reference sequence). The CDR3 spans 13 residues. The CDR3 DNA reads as TGCAGTGCCAACCCGGGACACTCGGATGAAGCTTTCTTT. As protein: CSANPGHSDEAFF.

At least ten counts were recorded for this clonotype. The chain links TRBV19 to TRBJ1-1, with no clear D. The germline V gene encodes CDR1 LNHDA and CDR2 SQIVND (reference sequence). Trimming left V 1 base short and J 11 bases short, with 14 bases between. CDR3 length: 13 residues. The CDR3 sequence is CASSIGPQRRAFF. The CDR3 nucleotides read TGTGCCAGTAGTATAGGCCCCCAAAGAAGGGCTTTCTTT.

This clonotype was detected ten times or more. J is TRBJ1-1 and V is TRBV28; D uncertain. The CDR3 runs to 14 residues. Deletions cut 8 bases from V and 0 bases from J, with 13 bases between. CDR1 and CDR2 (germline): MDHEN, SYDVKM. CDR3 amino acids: CASGPEWVNTEAFF. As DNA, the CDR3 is TGTGCCAGCGGTCCCGAATGGGTGAACACTGAAGCTTTCTTT.

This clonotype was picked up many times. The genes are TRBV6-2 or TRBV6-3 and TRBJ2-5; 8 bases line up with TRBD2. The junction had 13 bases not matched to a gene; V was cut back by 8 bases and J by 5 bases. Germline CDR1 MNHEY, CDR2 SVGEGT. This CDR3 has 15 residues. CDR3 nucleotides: TGTGCCAGCGGGAGCGGGAGTCGTCTTTCGGAGACCCAGTACTTC. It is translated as CASGSGSRLSETQYF.

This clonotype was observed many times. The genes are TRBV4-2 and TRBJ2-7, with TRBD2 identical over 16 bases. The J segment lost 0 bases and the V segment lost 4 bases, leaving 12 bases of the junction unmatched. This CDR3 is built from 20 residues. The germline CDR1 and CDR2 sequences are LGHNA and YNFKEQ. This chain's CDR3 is CASSRTAGTSGRANSYEQYF. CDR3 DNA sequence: TGTGCCAGCAGCCGGACAGCCGGGACTAGCGGGAGGGCCAACTCCTACGAGCAGTACTTC.

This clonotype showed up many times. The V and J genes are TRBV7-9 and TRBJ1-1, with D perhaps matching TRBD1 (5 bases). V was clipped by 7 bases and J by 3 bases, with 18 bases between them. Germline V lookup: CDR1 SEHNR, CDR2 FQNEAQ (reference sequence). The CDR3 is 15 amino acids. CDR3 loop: CASTSGAQAYTEAFF. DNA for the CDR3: TGTGCCAGCACTTCTGGGGCACAGGCGTACACTGAAGCTTTCTTT.

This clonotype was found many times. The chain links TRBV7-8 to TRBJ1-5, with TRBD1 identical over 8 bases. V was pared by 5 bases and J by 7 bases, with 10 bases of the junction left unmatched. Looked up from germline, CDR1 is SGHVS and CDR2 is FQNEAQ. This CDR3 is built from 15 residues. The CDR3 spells CASSPRQGLGQPQHF. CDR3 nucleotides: TGTGCCAGCAGCCCGCGACAGGGGCTGGGCCAGCCCCAGCATTTT.

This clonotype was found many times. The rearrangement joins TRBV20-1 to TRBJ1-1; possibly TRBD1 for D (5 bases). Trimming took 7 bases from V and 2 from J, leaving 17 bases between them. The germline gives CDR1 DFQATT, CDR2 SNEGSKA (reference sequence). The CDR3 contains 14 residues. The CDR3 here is CSGTSGGGNTEAFF. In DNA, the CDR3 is TGCAGTGGGACGAGCGGCGGGGGTAACACTGAAGCTTTCTTT.